This passage covers 29 T cell receptor beta chains from one sample sequenced in a study of patients and donors after allogeneic stem cell transplantation. TCRdb re-called the RT-PCR reads with MiXCR, one entry per CDR3 protein. The table includes 9,000 to 15,000 distinct CDR3 sequences, almost 25% detected once. The specimen sequenced was blood, either unsorted or a sorted T cell fraction (not recorded which). All receptors come from a human donor who was either an allogeneic HSCT recipient or a stem cell or donor lymphocyte infusion donor (not recorded which). It is not recorded whose cells these are; they may come from a transplant donor.

The chain employs TRBV7-2 and TRBJ1-5, with D unclear. Germline lookup yields CDR1 SGHTA and CDR2 FQGNSA. This CDR3 is 15 amino acids long. The V end was cut by 1 base, the J end by 3 bases, with 10 bases between. The CDR3 DNA reads as TGTGCCAGCAGCTTAGGAGGGCCCCACAATCAGCCCCAGCATTTT. This encodes CASSLGGPHNQPQHF.

This clonotype showed up just a few times. The chain carries TRBV4-2 and TRBJ1-4; 10 bases line up with TRBD1. Germline V gene lookup returns CDR1 LGHNA and CDR2 YNFKEQ. Losses at the gene ends were 1 base for V and 6 bases for J; bases not matched to a gene: 5. This CDR3 contains 16 residues. The CDR3 DNA reads as TGTGCCAGCAGCCAAGTCCGACAGGGGGCGTATGAAAAACTGTTTTTT. Translated, it gives CASSQVRQGAYEKLFF.

This chain uses TRBV6-6 with TRBJ1-1, with 8 bases matching TRBD1. CDR1 and CDR2 from the germline V gene are MNHNY and SVGAGI (reference sequence). J was trimmed by 1 base and V by 0 bases; bases with no gene match: 7. The CDR3 length is 17 residues. The CDR3 loop is CASSYSPGTGPNTEAFF. DNA for the CDR3: TGTGCCAGCAGTTACTCGCCCGGGACAGGCCCGAACACTGAAGCTTTCTTT.

The chain is built from TRBV4-1 and TRBJ1-5; D uncertain. This CDR3 region has 12 residues. Germline values: CDR1 MGHRA, CDR2 YSYEKL. V shed 4 bases and J shed 8 bases, with 9 bases lying between them. The CDR3 bases are TGCGCCAGCAGCCCTTTGGTTGAGCCCCAGCATTTT. As protein: CASSPLVEPQHF.

The chain recombines TRBV12-3 or TRBV12-4 with TRBJ1-1; D is unresolved. The CDR3 has 13 residues. Trimming cost V 1 base and J 3 bases, with 6 bases left between them. CDR3 amino acids: CASSLEGDTEAFF. The CDR3, as DNA: TGTGCCAGCAGTTTAGAGGGAGACACTGAAGCTTTCTTT.

The DNA of the CDR3 is TGCAGTGCCGGGAGGGGTTTCTTT. It yields the protein CSAGRGFF. The chain joins TRBV20-1 to TRBJ1-1, with TRBD1 as a possible D gene (5 bases). Germline CDR1 is DFQATT and CDR2 is SNEGSKA (reference sequence). Trimming took off 6 bases at V and 13 bases at J, with 9 bases between the two ends. CDR3 size: 8 residues.

This clonotype has just a few counts. The chain combines TRBV20-1 with TRBJ1-2; D call uncertain. The CDR3 covers 12 residues. The germline CDR1 and CDR2 sequences are DFQATT and SNEGSKA (reference sequence). V gave up 3 bases and J gave up 0 bases, with 5 bases separating them. The CDR3: CSASFANYGYTF. In DNA, the CDR3 is TGCAGTGCTAGTTTTGCTAACTATGGCTACACCTTC.

This clonotype was counted many times. The CDR3 nucleotides read TGTGCCAGCAGTATCTCAGGGGCGCTTGGAAACACCATATATTTT. It specifies CASSISGALGNTIYF. The V and J genes are TRBV12-3 or TRBV12-4 and TRBJ1-3; TRBD1 is a possible D gene (6 bases). The CDR3 sequence is 15 residues long. The V end was cut by 5 bases, the J end by 3 bases, with 14 bases between.

At least ten counts were recorded for this clonotype. V is TRBV7-2 and J is TRBJ1-2; no clear D. The CDR3 is 14 amino acids. V lost 5 bases and J lost 1, with 11 bases in between. The germline gives CDR1 SGHTA, CDR2 FQGNSA. CDR3: CASSHRTINYGYTF. The CDR3 region has the DNA TGTGCCAGCAGCCATCGGACTATTAACTATGGCTACACCTTC.

This clonotype is medium-sized. V gene TRBV29-1 combines with J gene TRBJ1-2; D unresolved. Trimming shortened V by 0 bases and J by 5 bases, and 16 bases separated the two germline ends. The CDR3 has 15 residues. Germline-derived CDR1 and CDR2 are SQVTM and ANQGSEA. The CDR3 nucleotides are TGCAGCGTTGAAGAAAGCGGCAGAAGAGGGTATGGCTACACCTTC. As protein: CSVEESGRRGYGYTF.

The genes are TRBV18 and TRBJ1-1, with 9 bases matching TRBD1. This CDR3 comprises 14 residues. Trimming took 4 bases from V and 3 from J; bases not matched to a gene: 3. The germline gives CDR1 KGHSH, CDR2 LQKENI. The CDR3 spells CASSLRTGDTEAFF. The CDR3 region has the DNA TGTGCCAGCTCACTTCGGACAGGGGACACTGAAGCTTTCTTT.

This sequence joins TRBV29-1 and TRBJ2-5, with a tentative D call TRBD2 (7 bases). The CDR3 has 15 amino acids. V lost 3 bases and J 4 bases, leaving 18 bases between the germline ends. Germline V lookup: CDR1 SQVTM, CDR2 ANQGSEA. CDR3 DNA: TGCAGCGTTGACGGGGGGCGTACTGTGGGAGAGACCCAGTACTTC. Protein: CSVDGGRTVGETQYF.

The genes are TRBV4-3 and TRBJ2-2; perhaps TRBD1 as D (6 bases). This CDR3 has 16 amino acids. Deletions cut 2 bases from V and 4 bases from J, with 14 bases between. Germline-derived CDR1 and CDR2 are LGHNA and YSLEER. In DNA form, the CDR3 reads TGCGCCAGCAGCCAACGGCAGGGGCAGGGCACCGGGGAGCTGTTTTTT. It encodes CASSQRQGQGTGELFF.

This rearrangement joins TRBV10-3 to TRBJ1-1; D uncertain. Looked up from germline, CDR1 is ENHRY and CDR2 is SYGVKD. The CDR3 runs to 13 residues. The V gene lost 2 bases and the J gene lost 2 bases, with 6 bases spanning the gap. This chain's CDR3 is CAISEGPNTEAFF. CDR3 DNA: TGTGCCATCAGTGAGGGGCCTAACACTGAAGCTTTCTTT.

The chain links TRBV15 to TRBJ2-2; D gene ambiguous. The V gene's germline CDR1 is LNHNV and CDR2 YYDKDF (reference sequence). The CDR3 is made up of 14 amino acids. V lost 5 bases and J lost 2, with 9 bases in between. The CDR3 protein is CATSDNFNTGELFF. The CDR3 nucleotides read TGTGCCACCAGCGATAACTTTAACACCGGGGAGCTGTTTTTT.

This clonotype was detected a few times. CDR3 sequence: CASSLAGGRSDTQYF. In DNA form, the CDR3 reads TGTGCCAGCAGCTTAGCGGGAGGGCGGTCAGATACGCAGTATTTT. The gene calls are TRBV7-2 and TRBJ2-3; the match to TRBD2 covers 7 bases. V gave up 0 bases and J gave up 4 bases; unmatched junction bases: 4. The CDR3 spans 15 residues. Per germline, CDR1 SGHTA and CDR2 FQGNSA.

This clonotype was picked up a small number of times. The CDR3 spells CAWSKQGDQPQHF. DNA for the CDR3: TGTGCCTGGAGTAAGCAGGGAGACCAGCCCCAGCATTTT. V gene TRBV30 combines with J gene TRBJ1-5; TRBD1 is a possible D gene (5 bases). CDR3 length equals 13 residues. Germline-derived CDR1 and CDR2 are GTSNPN and SVGIG (reference sequence). V lost 2 bases, J lost 7 bases, and 12 bases lay in between.

V is TRBV7-9 and J is TRBJ2-7; D is uncertain. V lost 5 bases to trimming and J lost 5 bases, with 7 bases between them. This CDR3 contains 11 residues. Germline values: CDR1 SEHNR, CDR2 FQNEAQ (reference sequence). Here the CDR3 DNA reads TGTGCCAGCAGCCATTACAACGAGCAGTACTTC. Its protein product is CASSHYNEQYF.

A few counts support this clonotype. This sequence joins TRBV30 and TRBJ1-1, with D unresolved. This CDR3 comprises 13 residues. The ends were cut back, 6 bases at V and 3 bases at J, with 14 bases in the middle. Germline V gene lookup returns CDR1 GTSNPN and CDR2 SVGIG (reference sequence). CDR3 sequence reads: CACSQVRYTEAFF. As DNA, the CDR3 is TGTGCCTGTTCCCAGGTCAGGTACACTGAAGCTTTCTTT.

In this sample, this clonotype turned up once. One base away lies a much larger clone, so this may be a sequencing read error. The V gene is TRBV11-2, the J gene TRBJ1-1; D is unresolved. The CDR3 runs to 12 residues. CDR1 SGHAT and CDR2 FQNNGV come from the germline V gene. The CDR3 region is CASSRRAFEVFF. The DNA for the CDR3 is TGTGCCAGCAGCAGACGGGCATTTGAAGTTTTCTTT. Looking up the rest from reference TRBV11-2 and TRBJ1-1 gives the full variable domain: EAGVAQSPRYKIIEKRQSVAFWCNPISGHATLYWYQQILGQGPKLLIQFQNNGVVDDSQLPKDRFSAERLKGVDSTLKIQPAKLEDSAVYLCASSRRAFEVFFGQGTRLTVV.

This clonotype was observed a few times. The chain joins TRBV5-1 to TRBJ2-6, with a weak D call TRBD2 (6 bases). CDR1 is SGHRS and CDR2 is YFSETQ in the germline V gene. This CDR3 is 15 amino acids long. The ends were cut back, 4 bases at V and 0 bases at J, with 8 bases in the middle. This CDR3 reads CASSLAFSGANVLTF. The CDR3 DNA follows: TGCGCCAGCAGCCTAGCGTTCTCTGGGGCCAACGTCCTGACTTTC.

This clonotype turned up a few times. J is TRBJ1-2 and V is TRBV19; D may be TRBD1 (6 bases). There are 15 residues in the CDR3. V was trimmed by 6 bases and J by 0 bases, leaving 14 bases between them. Germline CDR1 is LNHDA and CDR2 is SQIVND (reference sequence). CDR3 protein: CASSLTRQANYGYTF. As DNA, the CDR3 is TGTGCCAGTAGCCTCACCCGACAGGCTAACTATGGCTACACCTTC.

This clonotype occurred many times. Sequence at one end of the junction differs from germline and may be a read error. The chain employs TRBV7-7 and TRBJ1-1, with D perhaps TRBD1 (5 bases). CDR3 size: 13 residues. Germline V gene data show CDR1 as SSHAT and CDR2 as FNYEAQ (reference sequence). The CDR3 loop reads CASSLQVNTEAFF. The CDR3 DNA reads as TGTGCTAGCAGCTTACAGGTGAACACTGAAGCTTTCTTT.

This clonotype was observed a few times. This chain links TRBV30 with TRBJ1-1, with D tentatively TRBD1 (6 bases). The CDR3 spans 11 residues. Germline CDR1 is GTSNPN and CDR2 is SVGIG (reference sequence). Trimming cost V 4 bases and J 8 bases, with 11 bases left between them. The CDR3 loop reads CAWKFGTEAFF. CDR3 coding DNA: TGTGCCTGGAAGTTCGGGACAGAAGCTTTCTTT.

The chain couples TRBV13 to TRBJ2-1; D is possibly TRBD1 or TRBD2 (5 bases each). The CDR3 is 13 amino acids. Germline CDR1 and CDR2: PRHDT and FYEKMQ (reference sequence). Deletions cut 8 bases from V and 8 bases from J, with 16 bases between. CDR3 loop: CASGRDVSYEQFF. The CDR3 nucleotides are TGTGCCAGCGGTAGGGACGTGAGTTATGAGCAGTTCTTC. The whole variable domain, remainder taken from reference TRBV13 and TRBJ2-1, is AAGVIQSPRHLIKEKRETATLKCYPIPRHDTVYWYQQGPGQDPQFLISFYEKMQSDKGSIPDRFSAQQFSDYHSELNMSSLELGDSALYFCASGRDVSYEQFFGPGTRLTVL.

At least ten counts were recorded for this clonotype. CDR3 DNA sequence: TGTGCCTGGAAGGGGGTAGGGGCGGGGACTGAAGCTTTCTTT. Translation gives CAWKGVGAGTEAFF. V usage is TRBV30 and J usage is TRBJ1-1; tentatively, D is TRBD1 (6 bases). The CDR3 spans 14 residues. From germline, CDR1 is GTSNPN and CDR2 SVGIG (reference sequence). Between the trimmed V and J ends, which lost 4 bases and 5 bases, there was a span of 17 bases.

This chain links TRBV5-6 with TRBJ2-1; D unresolved. The CDR3 runs to 16 residues. V shed 5 bases and J shed 2 bases, with 17 bases lying between them. CDR1 and CDR2 (germline): SGHDT, YYEEEE. The DNA for the CDR3 is TGTGCCAGCAGTTCCCTTGACTTGCCGACCTACAATGAGCAGTTCTTC. Protein: CASSSLDLPTYNEQFF.

This clonotype was seen only a few times. V gene TRBV7-8 combines with J gene TRBJ2-1; D might be TRBD2 (6 bases). Germline V gene lookup returns CDR1 SGHVS and CDR2 FQNEAQ. The CDR3 is made up of 14 amino acids. Trimming left V 7 bases short and J 4 bases short, with 14 bases between. CDR3 coding DNA: TGTGCCAGCAAAACTGGCGGGACGTACAATGAGCAGTTCTTC. Encoded protein: CASKTGGTYNEQFF. The variable domain in full, with the rest retrieved from reference TRBV7-8 and TRBJ2-1, is GAGVSQSPRYKVAKRGQDVALRCDPISGHVSLFWYQQALGQGPEFLTYFQNEAQLDKSGLPSDRFFAERPEGSVSTLKIQRTQQEDSAVYLCASKTGGTYNEQFFGPGTRLTVL.

There are many counts of this clonotype. The chain is built from TRBV4-1 and TRBJ1-1, with TRBD1 as a possible D gene (5 bases). The ends were cut back, 2 bases at V and 3 bases at J, with 10 bases in the middle. The CDR3 sequence is 14 residues long. Germline V CDR1 and CDR2: MGHRA, YSYEKL. CDR3 sequence reads: CASSQPGRDTEAFF. The CDR3 region has the DNA TGCGCCAGCAGCCAACCAGGGAGGGACACTGAAGCTTTCTTT.